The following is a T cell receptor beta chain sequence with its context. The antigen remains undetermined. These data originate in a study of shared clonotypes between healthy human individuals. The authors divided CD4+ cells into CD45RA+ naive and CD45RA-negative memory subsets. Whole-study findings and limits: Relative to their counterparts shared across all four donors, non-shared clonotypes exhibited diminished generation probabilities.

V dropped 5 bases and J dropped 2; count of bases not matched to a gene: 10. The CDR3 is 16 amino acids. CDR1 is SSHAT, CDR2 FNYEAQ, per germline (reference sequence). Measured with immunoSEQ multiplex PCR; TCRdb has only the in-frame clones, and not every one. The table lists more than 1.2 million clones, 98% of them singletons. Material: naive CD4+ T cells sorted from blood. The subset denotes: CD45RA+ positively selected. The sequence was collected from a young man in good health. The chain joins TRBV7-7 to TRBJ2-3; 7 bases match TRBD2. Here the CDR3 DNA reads TGTGCCAGCAGCATGGGACTATCCGGCTCCACAGATACGCAGTATTTT. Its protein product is CASSMGLSGSTDTQYF.